Reported below is one T cell receptor (beta chain). The data are from a study of blood T cell repertoires in COVID-19. About the research overall: There were acute and convalescent COVID-19 samples, and they came from the United States, Italy and Spain. PBMCs, B-cell-depleted T cells, or T cells provided the cDNA or gDNA that made up the material.

Per the authors' pipeline: Reference gene primers were amplified, and this amplification served to estimate nucleated cell counts. The table came from immunoSEQ multiplex PCR; TCRdb's copy has only in-frame clones and leaves some out. Clone size and the V and J calls come from that table; the DNA yielded D and trimming. This table holds tens of thousands of clones, around 85% found once. Germline V CDR1 and CDR2: SGHRS, YFSETQ. This CDR3 contains 13 residues. V dropped 7 bases and J dropped 2; count of bases not matched to a gene: 5. The sequence came from a man in his forties or fifties with acute or convalescent COVID-19. Material: peripheral blood. The chain has TRBV5-1 and TRBJ2-5; 7 nucleotides align to TRBD1. The CDR3 DNA follows: TGCGCCAGCGGCCACAGGGGTCAAGAGACCCAGTACTTC. Translation gives CASGHRGQETQYF.